This T cell receptor (beta chain) appears in the sequencing data of a study of tumour-infiltrating T cells in Burkitt lymphoma. Study details: Productive clonality predicted overall and progression-free survival.

Sequencing used immunoSEQ multiplex PCR; TCRdb keeps in-frame clones, though not all of them. The data hold about 16,000 clones, with more than 65% observed a single time. Germline V gives CDR1 SGHVS, CDR2 FQNEAQ. This CDR3 comprises 18 residues. V was cut by 1 base and J by 0 bases, with 18 bases left in between. The chain recombines TRBV7-8 with TRBJ1-2; no clear D gene. The sequenced sample consisted of tumor tissue. The sequence was obtained from a human donor with diffuse large B-cell lymphoma. The CDR3 region has the DNA TGTGCCAGCAGCTTAGAACAGCATCGAAGCCGAGCTAACTATGGCTACACCTTC. It yields the protein CASSLEQHRSRANYGYTF.